This entry lists 11 T cell receptor beta chains sequenced from one sample in a study of blood T cells in healthy people across ages. Alongside a J-beta primer mix, a sample-barcoded 5' primer served in a second PCR lasting roughly 7 to 12 cycles. A single record per CDR3 protein comes from TCRdb applying MiXCR to the 5' RACE reads. The top ten hold approximately 20% of the sample, which has more than 550,000 distinct CDR3 sequences, about a fifth seen once. The specimen was blood. Source of these receptors: a man aged 65-85 years in good health.

In its sample, this clonotype was seen a few times. The chain couples TRBV7-2 to TRBJ2-3; TRBD2 aligns across 11 bases. The germline gives CDR1 SGHTA, CDR2 FQGNSA. This CDR3 spans 17 amino acids. With 0 bases clipped from V and 3 bases from J, the junction kept 5 bases outside the gene matches. The CDR3 DNA follows: TGTGCCAGCAGCTTAGCCCTAGCGGGAGGAAGGACAGATACGCAGTATTTT. Protein: CASSLALAGGRTDTQYF.

V gene TRBV27 combines with J gene TRBJ1-6; D remains unclear. With 8 bases removed from V and 10 bases from J, the gap between germline ends came to 15 bases. In germline, CDR1 is MNHEY, CDR2 SMNVEV (reference sequence). This CDR3 spans 13 amino acids. CDR3: CASGLGIGSPLHF. In DNA, the CDR3 is TGTGCCAGCGGATTGGGGATTGGCTCACCCCTCCACTTT.

This chain uses TRBV5-1 with TRBJ2-3; D not certain. CDR1 SGHRS and CDR2 YFSETQ come from the germline V gene. This CDR3 spans 15 amino acids. The V end was cut by 2 bases, the J end by 0 bases, with 10 bases between. The CDR3 bases are TGCGCCAGCAGCTTTTTGCAGCCTAGCACAGATACGCAGTATTTT. Translating gives CASSFLQPSTDTQYF.

As DNA, the CDR3 is TGTGCCAGCAGTTACGTGTCAGGGAATTCACCCCTCCACTTT. It specifies CASSYVSGNSPLHF. The chain couples TRBV6-6 to TRBJ1-6, with a possible D match to TRBD1 (5 bases). CDR1 is MNHNY, CDR2 SVGAGI, per germline (reference sequence). This CDR3 is 14 amino acids long. Trimming removed 2 bases from V and 7 bases from J, with 9 bases in between.

This clonotype occurred a few times. The chain is built from TRBV18 and TRBJ1-4; D gene ambiguous. There are 12 residues in the CDR3. V was trimmed by 0 bases and J by 12 bases, leaving 8 bases between them. Germline assignment: CDR1 KGHSH and CDR2 LQKENI. The CDR3 protein is CASSPPGGELFF. For the CDR3, the DNA is TGTGCCAGCTCACCACCGGGAGGAGAACTGTTTTTT.

CDR3 residues: CSARKRGAGEPQHF. CDR3 nucleotides: TGCAGTGCTAGAAAACGGGGGGCAGGGGAGCCCCAGCATTTT. This sequence joins TRBV20-1 and TRBJ1-5, with a tentative D call TRBD1 (6 bases). The CDR3 contains 14 residues. Germline V gene data show CDR1 as DFQATT and CDR2 as SNEGSKA (reference sequence). Trimming stripped 2 bases from V and 8 bases from J, with 16 bases between.

This clonotype was seen only a few times. The chain joins TRBV13 to TRBJ1-1; no firm D call. The V gene's germline CDR1 is PRHDT and CDR2 FYEKMQ (reference sequence). V lost 2 bases and J 6 bases, leaving 10 bases between the germline ends. The CDR3 extends over 13 amino acids. The CDR3 nucleotides are TGTGCCAGCAGCTTAATCCCAGAGGCTGAAGCTTTCTTT. Translated: CASSLIPEAEAFF.

V gene TRBV2 combines with J gene TRBJ2-1, with 14 bases lining up with TRBD2. The CDR3 extends over 13 amino acids. V lost 11 bases and J lost 4; bases outside the gene matches: 1. The V gene's germline CDR1 is SNHLY and CDR2 FYNNEI. CDR3 region: CAGTSGGYNEQFF. CDR3 coding DNA: TGTGCCGGGACTAGCGGGGGTTACAATGAGCAGTTCTTC.

This clonotype was picked up a small number of times. The chain uses TRBV5-1 and TRBJ2-3, with TRBD2 matching 11 bases. This CDR3 spans 16 amino acids. Trimming at V came to 4 bases and at J to 2 bases, leaving 6 bases not matched to a gene. Germline V gene data show CDR1 as SGHRS and CDR2 as YFSETQ. CDR3 bases: TGCGCCAGCAGCCCCCCGACTAGCGGGGTCACAGATACGCAGTATTTT. This codes for CASSPPTSGVTDTQYF.

The chain employs TRBV7-8 and TRBJ2-3; D call uncertain. Trimming took 5 bases from V and 2 from J, leaving 17 bases between them. The CDR3 extends over 16 amino acids. The germline CDR1 and CDR2 sequences are SGHVS and FQNEAQ. The CDR3 loop is CASSLITQADTDTQYF. The CDR3 bases are TGTGCCAGCAGCCTAATCACCCAGGCGGACACAGATACGCAGTATTTT.

This rearrangement joins TRBV29-1 to TRBJ1-2, with TRBD1 matching 7 bases. Germline CDR1 and CDR2: SQVTM and ANQGSEA. CDR3 length: 13 residues. V trimming: 4 bases; J trimming: 4 bases; junction bases outside the gene matches: 6. The CDR3 nucleotides read TGCAGCGTTGCACAGGGGTTGGGCTATGGCTACACCTTC. Amino acids: CSVAQGLGYGYTF.